These T cell receptor beta chains were read from a single sample in a study of response to subunit inactivated influenza vaccine. One entry per CDR3 protein, called by TCRdb with MiXCR from the RT-PCR reads. The table lists hundreds of thousands of distinct CDR3 sequences, over 10% of them singletons. Material: PBMCs from blood, obtained 45 days after vaccination. These receptors all stem from a man over 45 who received an inactivated influenza vaccine. Both conserved end residues are part of each CDR3. D genes are given only for firm matches.

CDR3 protein	V gene	D gene
CATTPGAATGELFF	TRBV24-1	-
CASRVGSYEQYF	TRBV2	-
CASSLDSRVMEAFF	TRBV7-9	-
CASSQGEGASNYGYTF	TRBV4-3	-
CASSPRTGGAFF	TRBV14	-
CASGLVQNTEAFF	TRBV7-2	-
CSSSLAVTYEQYF	TRBV5-6	-
CASSVSYNEQFF	TRBV5-5	-
CASSLFGVQYF	TRBV12-3/TRBV12-4	-
CASSPHELEKLFF	TRBV12-3/TRBV12-4	-
CASNPGLSTDTQYF	TRBV7-8	TRBD2
CASSLAFGSDEQYF	TRBV7-9	-
CASSKDRGDQPQHF	TRBV5-1	TRBD1
CASSSLPGLAGPTTDTQYF	TRBV28	TRBD2
CASSLVWPVGMETQYF	TRBV12-3/TRBV12-4	-
CASSVGPSAGTNTGELFF	TRBV9	TRBD2
CASRGTSGMREETQYF	TRBV3-1	TRBD2
CASSPPDRGPPYEQYF	TRBV5-1	TRBD1
CSATRTRQETQYF	TRBV20-1	-
CASSNPTANEQFF	TRBV7-2	-
CASSWTVTSTEAFF	TRBV5-5	-
CASSQDRGSGANVLTF	TRBV4-3	-